These T cell receptor beta chains were read from a single sample in a study of identical twins. TCRdb reanalysed the 5' RACE reads using MiXCR and keeps one entry per CDR3 protein. The repertoire has approximately 500,000 distinct CDR3 sequences, around 15% of them found once; the top ten carry about 0.47%. These data were likewise used in another study, on yellow fever vaccine responses in identical twins.

Sequencing was done on a sample of CD4+ T cells sorted from blood. The receptor set was obtained from a woman aged 18 to 35 in good health. The conserved cysteine and the conserved F or W are not part of the CDR3 here. Expanded clones are given a class, and other clones once, few, many or no size at all.

V: TRBV28; size: -; J: TRBJ1-5; CDR3: ASTRDSNQPQH
V: TRBV5-1; size: few; J: TRBJ2-2; CDR3: ASSPEGGGAFTGELF
V: TRBV20-1; size: few; J: TRBJ2-5; CDR3: SARAGRTSGPKYQETQY
V: TRBV6-4; size: few; J: TRBJ2-2; CDR3: ASSEYTGSGELF
V: TRBV20-1; size: -; J: TRBJ2-2; CDR3: SAHDRRQNTGELF
V: TRBV27; size: few; J: TRBJ2-1; CDR3: ASTRGLAGGEQF
V: TRBV4-1; size: few; J: TRBJ1-6; CDR3: ASSQRTQGTASPLH
V: TRBV12-3/TRBV12-4; size: few; J: TRBJ1-1; CDR3: ASSLGRTVNTEAF
V: TRBV5-6; size: -; J: TRBJ2-5; CDR3: ASSILRGKGIETQY
V: TRBV7-2; size: -; J: TRBJ1-2; CDR3: ASSFPGQSGYGYT
V: TRBV5-5; size: few; J: TRBJ1-5; CDR3: ASSLGAGGQPQH
V: TRBV10-3; size: many; J: TRBJ2-7; CDR3: AISELALEQY
V: TRBV12-3/TRBV12-4; size: -; J: TRBJ2-1; CDR3: ASSKTTSGSSDEQF
V: TRBV20-1; size: -; J: TRBJ2-6; CDR3: CARARDVTSGANVLT
V: TRBV18; size: few; J: TRBJ2-4; CDR3: ASSPQRWRQAKNIQY
V: TRBV10-2; size: -; J: TRBJ2-2; CDR3: ASSEIEGEGELF
V: TRBV5-5; size: -; J: TRBJ2-1; CDR3: ASSLLPGRSSYNEQF
V: TRBV6-2/TRBV6-3; size: few; J: TRBJ2-7; CDR3: ASSPPGTRFHEQY
V: TRBV12-3/TRBV12-4; size: many; J: TRBJ2-7; CDR3: ASSLAAYYEQY
V: TRBV2; size: few; J: TRBJ2-4; CDR3: ASLVLDIQY
V: TRBV15; size: few; J: TRBJ2-7; CDR3: ATSRDHSPTSYTYEQY
V: TRBV29-1; size: -; J: TRBJ2-7; CDR3: SVGDGSYEQY
V: TRBV27; size: once; J: TRBJ2-4; CDR3: ASGGGSLAKNIQY
V: TRBV12-3/TRBV12-4; size: many; J: TRBJ1-1; CDR3: ASSFGGNTEAF
V: TRBV28; size: -; J: TRBJ1-5; CDR3: ASSPPTQYSNQPQH
V: TRBV29-1; size: few; J: TRBJ1-6; CDR3: SVVDRDGSPLH
V: TRBV28; size: -; J: TRBJ2-3; CDR3: ASSRPAGAPSADTQY